The present TCR beta chain was sequenced within a study of identical twins. Study-level results: Researchers reported weaker excess twin sharing in beta out-of-frame sequences.

TCRdb analysed the 5' RACE reads with MiXCR anew, one entry per CDR3 protein. In the table there are some 710,000 distinct CDR3 sequences, 6% to 6.5% of which are singletons. This CDR3 has 14 residues. V dropped 3 bases and J dropped 6 bases, with 17 bases sitting between them. Per germline, CDR1 SQVTM and CDR2 ANQGSEA. This clonotype appeared many times. Its antigen is still unknown. This rearrangement joins TRBV29-1 to TRBJ1-1; D not resolved. The receptor comes from a man younger than 30 in good health. Sequencing input: naive T cells sorted from blood. The CDR3 DNA reads as TGCAGCGTTGATCGGAAGGGTAAGGTCCCTGAAGCTTTCTTT. This codes for CSVDRKGKVPEAFF.